This paragraph reports one T cell receptor (beta chain). The data originate from a study of blood T cell repertoires in COVID-19. Study details: Samples of COVID-19 (acute and convalescent) were obtained from the United States, Italy and Spain. T cells, B-cell-depleted T cells, or PBMCs provided the cDNA or gDNA that served as material.

Germline V lookup: CDR1 SGHTA, CDR2 FQGNSA. The ends lost 8 bases at V and 7 bases at J; junction bases unmatched: 11. The CDR3 runs 14 residues. Authors' data handling: Researchers report that nucleated cell counts were estimated from reference gene primer amplification. The repertoire was sequenced with immunoSEQ multiplex PCR; TCRdb's copy has only in-frame clones and lacks some. V and J calls and clone size are as listed in that table; D and trimming were resolved from the DNA. The sample lists 70,000 or so clones, around 80% occurring once. This receptor was identified in a human donor in a cohort sampled during active COVID-19. The chain joins TRBV7-2 to TRBJ2-7, with 10 bases that match TRBD1. Sequenced sample: peripheral blood. The chain's CDR3 is CASRSGTGVREQYF. The DNA of the CDR3 is TGTGCCAGCCGCTCCGGGACAGGGGTGCGGGAGCAGTACTTC.